These 5 T cell receptor beta chains originate from one sample sequenced in a study of early T cells in non-severe SARS-CoV-2 infection. TCRdb redid the calling of the 5' RACE reads with MiXCR, one entry per CDR3 protein. The sample gives about 83,000 distinct CDR3 sequences, 9% to 15% of which show up once; about 6% is in the top ten. Sample: whole blood. These receptors were taken from an adult who was a healthcare worker with PCR-confirmed SARS-CoV-2 infection or an uninfected control (not recorded which).

This chain joins TRBV5-4 and TRBJ1-1, with D uncertain. Germline V gives CDR1 SGHNT, CDR2 YYREEE (reference sequence). The CDR3 spans 11 residues. Deletions cut 4 bases from V and 3 bases from J, with 4 bases between. The CDR3 region has the DNA TGTGCCAGCAGCCCCGACACTGAAGCTTTCTTT. This gives the protein CASSPDTEAFF.

This clonotype came up many times. This chain uses TRBV7-2 with TRBJ1-5, with D uncertain. CDR1 SGHTA and CDR2 FQGNSA come from the germline V gene. Deletions cut 5 bases from V and 4 bases from J, with 12 bases between. The CDR3 is made up of 14 amino acids. CDR3 amino acids: CASSPRLGNQPQHF. DNA of the CDR3: TGTGCCAGCAGCCCCCGCCTGGGAAATCAGCCCCAGCATTTT.

The chain is built from TRBV7-9 and TRBJ2-7, with unresolved D. CDR1 and CDR2 from the germline V gene are SEHNR and FQNEAQ (reference sequence). The germline V and J ends were trimmed by 4 bases and 5 bases, with 12 bases remaining between them. The CDR3 spans 13 residues. CDR3 region: CASSWASTHEQYF. The CDR3 coding sequence is TGTGCCAGCAGCTGGGCATCGACTCACGAGCAGTACTTC.

The table lists this clonotype with a few counts. This chain joins TRBV7-2 and TRBJ1-2, with 9 bases fitting TRBD1. The J segment lost 7 bases and the V segment lost 1 base, leaving 1 base of the junction unmatched. The CDR3 covers 13 residues. Germline V CDR1 and CDR2: SGHTA, FQGNSA. The CDR3 DNA sequence: TGTGCCAGCAGCTTAGGACAGGGGGGTGGCTACACCTTC. Protein product: CASSLGQGGGYTF.

The chain links TRBV20-1 to TRBJ2-3; D gene uncertain. This CDR3 has 13 amino acids. CDR1 and CDR2 from the germline V gene are DFQATT and SNEGSKA (reference sequence). Trimming stripped 3 bases from V and 2 bases from J, with 9 bases between. For the CDR3, the DNA is TGCAGTGCTAGTAAAGCCATCACAGATACGCAGTATTTT. It codes for CSASKAITDTQYF.